This T cell receptor beta chain is drawn from a study of OX40 agonist ivuxolimab in advanced cancers. Study at large: The patients got ivuxolimab, which is an agonistic anti-OX40 (CD134) antibody. Each patient was given ivuxolimab into a vein every 2 weeks, at 0.01 to 10 mg/kg.

Concerning this clone itself: No antigen is known for it. One end of the junction varies from germline; a read error may be responsible.

Peripheral blood came from all dose cohorts at three timepoints. Study-level findings and limits: Certain nonresponding patients likewise had low normalized T-cell clonal expansion.

The table came from immunoSEQ multiplex PCR; TCRdb's copy has only in-frame clones and leaves some out. The data contain roughly 60,000 clones, roughly 84% of them singletons. The length of the CDR3 is 14 residues. In germline, CDR1 is MNHEY, CDR2 SVGAGI. This chain links TRBV6-5 with TRBJ1-5; possible D gene TRBD1, 5 bases. Sequenced material: CD4+ or CD8+ T cells sorted from blood, taken in a trial of the OX40 agonist ivuxolimab. The receptor comes from an adult with an advanced solid tumor such as melanoma, head and neck, liver or kidney cancer. CDR3 bases: TGTGCCATCAGTGAGGTCACAGGTTACGGGCCCCAGCATTTT. It translates to CAISEVTGYGPQHF.